Listed below are T cell receptor beta chains from one sample, sequenced in a study of blood T cell repertoires in COVID-19. The data were produced by immunoSEQ multiplex PCR, yet TCRdb's version contains in-frame clones alone and is incomplete. The sample yields 250,000 or so clones, 70% to 90% seen once. The sample taken for sequencing was PBMCs or T cells enriched from blood (not recorded which). Receptors originate from a woman aged 45-65 years who had been exposed to COVID-19. Each CDR3 is given with its conserved first and last residue. D genes are given only for firm matches. Size values are once, few and many counts, or a class for expanded clones, and some rows have none.

J | V | D | size | CDR3 | DNA
TRBJ2-3 | TRBV27 | TRBD1 | . | CASSYRGRADTQYF | TGTGCCAGCAGCTACAGGGGGCGAGCAGATACGCAGTATTTT
TRBJ1-1 | TRBV30 | . | . | CAWSQARGTEAFF | TGTGCCTGGAGTCAGGCGCGGGGCACTGAAGCTTTCTTT
TRBJ1-1 | TRBV29-1 | . | . | CSVALTGNTEAFF | TGCAGCGTAGCACTGACAGGGAACACTGAAGCTTTCTTT
TRBJ1-3 | TRBV29-1 | TRBD1 | . | CSVGQGIGNTIYF | TGCAGCGTCGGACAGGGAATCGGAAACACCATATATTTT
TRBJ1-2 | TRBV10-3 | . | . | CATLSGQYGYTF | TGTGCCACCCTCAGCGGCCAATATGGCTACACCTTC
TRBJ1-2 | TRBV7-9 | . | once | CASRLEGRGGYTF | TGTGCCAGCAGATTGGAGGGGCGCGGGGGCTACACCTTC
TRBJ1-5 | TRBV7-9 | . | . | CASSSSPGDQPQHF | TGTGCCAGCAGCTCAAGTCCGGGGGATCAGCCCCAGCATTTT
TRBJ1-5 | TRBV25-1 | . | . | CASSGGGFLSQPQHF | TGTGCCAGCAGTGGAGGAGGGTTTTTGTCTCAGCCCCAGCATTTT
TRBJ1-2 | TRBV12-3/TRBV12-4 | . | . | CASSLGTDYGYTF | TGTGCCAGCAGTTTAGGAACAGACTATGGCTACACCTTC
TRBJ1-5 | TRBV10-3 | . | . | CAISQGVDLQPQHF | TGTGCCATCAGCCAAGGAGTGGACTTACAGCCCCAGCATTTT
TRBJ1-1 | TRBV24-1 | . | . | CATSDSRGIDTEAFF | TGTGCCACCAGTGATTCTCGGGGGATCGACACTGAAGCTTTCTTT
TRBJ2-1 | TRBV24-1 | . | . | CATSRGFEQFF | TGTGCCACCAGTAGGGGTTTTGAGCAGTTCTTC
TRBJ1-1 | TRBV7-8 | TRBD1 | once | CASSLGGQGTIF | TGTGCCAGCAGCTTAGGGGGACAGGGTACTATCTTT
TRBJ2-3 | TRBV5-5 | . | . | CASSLGEEVTQYF | TGTGCCAGCAGCTTGGGGGAGGAGGTTACGCAGTATTTT
TRBJ2-7 | TRBV11-2 | . | once | CASSLLGASYEQYF | TGTGCCAGCAGCTTATTGGGGGCATCTTACGAGCAGTACTTC
TRBJ2-3 | TRBV4-2 | TRBD2 | . | CASSPTPGGGSTDTQYF | TGTGCCAGCAGCCCGACCCCCGGCGGGGGGAGCACAGATACGCAGTATTTT
TRBJ1-4 | TRBV2 | . | once | CASSPDGKNEKLFF | TGTGCCAGCAGTCCGGACGGGAAAAATGAAAAACTGTTTTTT
TRBJ1-2 | TRBV29-1 | . | . | CSVVTGANGYTF | TGCAGCGTTGTGACAGGTGCCAATGGCTACACCTTC
TRBJ1-6 | TRBV21-1 | . | . | CARVTGGISPLHF | TGTGCCCGAGTTACAGGGGGCATATCACCCCTCCACTTT
TRBJ1-2 | TRBV7-6 | TRBD1 | few | CASSLGTGGIYGYTF | TGTGCCAGCAGCTTAGGGACAGGGGGAATCTATGGCTACACCTTC
TRBJ2-7 | TRBV13 | TRBD1 | . | CASSFRTGTHEQYF | TGTGCCAGCAGTTTCCGGACAGGGACCCACGAGCAGTACTTC
TRBJ1-2 | TRBV7-2 | . | . | CASSLPFRGERGYTF | TGTGCCAGCAGCTTACCCTTCAGGGGAGAAAGGGGCTACACCTTC
TRBJ1-5 | TRBV5-8 | . | . | CASSLGLYSNQPQHF | TGTGCCAGCAGCTTGGGGCTTTATAGCAATCAGCCCCAGCATTTT
TRBJ2-3 | TRBV18 | TRBD1 | . | CASSPSRQGTTDTQYF | TGTGCCAGCTCACCTTCTCGACAGGGAACGACAGATACGCAGTATTTT
TRBJ1-5 | TRBV19 | . | . | CASSAPDQPQHF | TGTGCCAGTAGTGCCCCGGATCAGCCCCAGCATTTT
TRBJ1-1 | TRBV4-3 | . | few | CASSQDRDGGTEAFF | TGCGCCAGCAGCCAAGATCGAGACGGGGGCACTGAAGCTTTCTTT
TRBJ2-5 | TRBV10-2 | . | . | CASSESTGPETQYF | TGCGCCAGCAGTGAGTCGACAGGCCCAGAGACCCAGTACTTC
TRBJ2-1 | TRBV2 | TRBD2 | . | CASRVIAGIDNEQFF | TGTGCCAGCCGGGTGATAGCGGGGATCGACAATGAGCAGTTCTTC
TRBJ2-1 | TRBV5-5 | . | once | CASTSREVRNEQFF | TGTGCCAGCACCTCAAGGGAGGTCCGTAATGAGCAGTTCTTC
TRBJ1-2 | TRBV29-1 | . | . | CSVEVGLEDGYTF | TGCAGCGTTGAGGTAGGCCTTGAGGATGGCTACACCTTC
TRBJ2-4 | TRBV6-5 | TRBD1 | . | CASSYLGGSQNIQYF | TGTGCCAGCAGTTACCTAGGGGGCTCCCAAAACATTCAGTACTTC
TRBJ1-1 | TRBV11-2 | TRBD1 | . | CASSLWDRERNTEAFF | TGTGCCAGCAGCCTCTGGGACAGGGAGAGGAACACTGAAGCTTTCTTT
TRBJ2-4 | TRBV19 | . | . | CASSMFRGAGAKNIQYF | TGTGCCAGTAGTATGTTCCGGGGGGCCGGAGCCAAAAACATTCAGTACTTC
TRBJ2-7 | TRBV7-7 | . | . | CASSLDGRHYEQYF | TGTGCCAGCAGCCTAGATGGGAGGCACTACGAGCAGTACTTC
TRBJ1-2 | TRBV28 | TRBD1 | . | CASSFGTASYGYTF | TGTGCCAGCAGTTTTGGGACAGCTTCTTATGGCTACACCTTC
TRBJ1-4 | TRBV4-1 | TRBD1 | . | CASSQEVGQGIKIGTNEKLFF | TGCGCCAGCAGCCAAGAAGTTGGACAGGGGATTAAGATTGGGACTAATGAAAAACTGTTTTTT
TRBJ1-2 | TRBV5-4 | . | . | CASSRENLGYGYTF | TGTGCCAGCAGCCGGGAGAACCTCGGCTATGGCTACACCTTC
TRBJ2-7 | TRBV10-1 | TRBD2 | . | CASSEWASGGLDEQYF | TGCGCCAGCAGTGAGTGGGCTAGCGGGGGCCTTGACGAGCAGTACTTC
TRBJ1-6 | TRBV6-1 | . | . | CASSESPQVRSPLHF | TGTGCCAGCAGTGAGTCCCCCCAGGTGAGATCACCCCTCCACTTT
TRBJ2-7 | TRBV5-3 | TRBD2 | . | CARSLVGPKRGAYEQYF | TGTGCCAGAAGCTTGGTCGGCCCAAAGCGGGGGGCCTACGAGCAGTACTTC
TRBJ1-2 | TRBV5-1 | . | . | CASSWAGAPQNGYTF | TGCGCCAGCAGCTGGGCGGGGGCCCCCCAGAATGGCTACACCTTC
TRBJ1-5 | TRBV5-8 | TRBD1 | . | CASSSRGLSNQPQHF | TGTGCCAGCAGCTCCAGGGGGCTGAGCAATCAGCCCCAGCATTTT
TRBJ1-5 | TRBV10-2 | . | . | CASRPIGTNQPQHF | TGCGCCAGCAGGCCAATCGGGACAAATCAGCCCCAGCATTTT
TRBJ1-3 | TRBV3-1/TRBV3-2 | . | . | CASGLRSFGNTIYF | TGTGCCAGCGGCCTGAGATCGTTCGGAAACACCATATATTTT
TRBJ1-2 | TRBV2 | TRBD1 | . | CASSDLLGGVTGVGYGYTF | TGTGCCAGCAGTGACCTCCTCGGGGGGGTCACAGGGGTCGGCTATGGCTACACCTTC
TRBJ1-4 | TRBV14 | . | . | CASSQDYRATNEKLFF | TGTGCCAGCAGCCAAGATTACAGAGCAACTAATGAAAAACTGTTTTTT
TRBJ2-7 | TRBV10-2 | TRBD2 | . | CASSAGGRRGYEQYF | TGCGCCAGCAGTGCGGGGGGGCGAAGGGGTTACGAGCAGTACTTC
TRBJ2-2 | TRBV10-3 | . | . | CAISEAGRTGELFF | TGTGCCATCAGTGAGGCAGGGCGGACCGGGGAGCTGTTTTTT